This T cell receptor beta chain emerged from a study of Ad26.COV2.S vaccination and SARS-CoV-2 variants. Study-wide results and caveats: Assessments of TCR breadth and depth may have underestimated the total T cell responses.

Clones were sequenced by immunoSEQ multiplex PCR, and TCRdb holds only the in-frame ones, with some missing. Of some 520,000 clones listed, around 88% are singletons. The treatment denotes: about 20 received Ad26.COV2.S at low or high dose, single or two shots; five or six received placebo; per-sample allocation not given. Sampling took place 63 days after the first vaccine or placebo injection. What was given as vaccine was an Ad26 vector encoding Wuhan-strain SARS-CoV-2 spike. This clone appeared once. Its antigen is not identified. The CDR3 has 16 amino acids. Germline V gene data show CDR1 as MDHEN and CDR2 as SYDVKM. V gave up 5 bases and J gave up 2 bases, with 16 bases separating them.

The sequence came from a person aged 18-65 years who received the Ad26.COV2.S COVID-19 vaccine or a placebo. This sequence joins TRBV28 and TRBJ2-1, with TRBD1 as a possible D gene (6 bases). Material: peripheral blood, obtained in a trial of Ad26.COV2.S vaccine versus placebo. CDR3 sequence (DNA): TGTGCCAGCAGTCCCCTACAGGGTCGGGCCTACAATGAGCAGTTCTTC. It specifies CASSPLQGRAYNEQFF.